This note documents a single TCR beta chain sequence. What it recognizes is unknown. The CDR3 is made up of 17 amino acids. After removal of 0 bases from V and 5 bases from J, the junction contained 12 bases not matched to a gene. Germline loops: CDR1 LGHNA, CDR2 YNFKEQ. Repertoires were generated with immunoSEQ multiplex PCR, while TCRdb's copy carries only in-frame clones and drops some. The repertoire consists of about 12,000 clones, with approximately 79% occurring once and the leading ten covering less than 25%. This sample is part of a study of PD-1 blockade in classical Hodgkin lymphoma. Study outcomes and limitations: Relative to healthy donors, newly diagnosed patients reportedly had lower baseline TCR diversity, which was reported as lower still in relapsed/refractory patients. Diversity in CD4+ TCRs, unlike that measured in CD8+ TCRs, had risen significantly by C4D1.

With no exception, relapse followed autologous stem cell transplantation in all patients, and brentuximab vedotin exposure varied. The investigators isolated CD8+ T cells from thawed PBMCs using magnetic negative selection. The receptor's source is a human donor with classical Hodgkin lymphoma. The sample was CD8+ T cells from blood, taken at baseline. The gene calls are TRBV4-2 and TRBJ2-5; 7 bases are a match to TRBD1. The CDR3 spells CASSQEGMRGQWETQYF. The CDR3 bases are TGTGCCAGCAGCCAAGAGGGGATGAGGGGGCAATGGGAGACCCAGTACTTC.